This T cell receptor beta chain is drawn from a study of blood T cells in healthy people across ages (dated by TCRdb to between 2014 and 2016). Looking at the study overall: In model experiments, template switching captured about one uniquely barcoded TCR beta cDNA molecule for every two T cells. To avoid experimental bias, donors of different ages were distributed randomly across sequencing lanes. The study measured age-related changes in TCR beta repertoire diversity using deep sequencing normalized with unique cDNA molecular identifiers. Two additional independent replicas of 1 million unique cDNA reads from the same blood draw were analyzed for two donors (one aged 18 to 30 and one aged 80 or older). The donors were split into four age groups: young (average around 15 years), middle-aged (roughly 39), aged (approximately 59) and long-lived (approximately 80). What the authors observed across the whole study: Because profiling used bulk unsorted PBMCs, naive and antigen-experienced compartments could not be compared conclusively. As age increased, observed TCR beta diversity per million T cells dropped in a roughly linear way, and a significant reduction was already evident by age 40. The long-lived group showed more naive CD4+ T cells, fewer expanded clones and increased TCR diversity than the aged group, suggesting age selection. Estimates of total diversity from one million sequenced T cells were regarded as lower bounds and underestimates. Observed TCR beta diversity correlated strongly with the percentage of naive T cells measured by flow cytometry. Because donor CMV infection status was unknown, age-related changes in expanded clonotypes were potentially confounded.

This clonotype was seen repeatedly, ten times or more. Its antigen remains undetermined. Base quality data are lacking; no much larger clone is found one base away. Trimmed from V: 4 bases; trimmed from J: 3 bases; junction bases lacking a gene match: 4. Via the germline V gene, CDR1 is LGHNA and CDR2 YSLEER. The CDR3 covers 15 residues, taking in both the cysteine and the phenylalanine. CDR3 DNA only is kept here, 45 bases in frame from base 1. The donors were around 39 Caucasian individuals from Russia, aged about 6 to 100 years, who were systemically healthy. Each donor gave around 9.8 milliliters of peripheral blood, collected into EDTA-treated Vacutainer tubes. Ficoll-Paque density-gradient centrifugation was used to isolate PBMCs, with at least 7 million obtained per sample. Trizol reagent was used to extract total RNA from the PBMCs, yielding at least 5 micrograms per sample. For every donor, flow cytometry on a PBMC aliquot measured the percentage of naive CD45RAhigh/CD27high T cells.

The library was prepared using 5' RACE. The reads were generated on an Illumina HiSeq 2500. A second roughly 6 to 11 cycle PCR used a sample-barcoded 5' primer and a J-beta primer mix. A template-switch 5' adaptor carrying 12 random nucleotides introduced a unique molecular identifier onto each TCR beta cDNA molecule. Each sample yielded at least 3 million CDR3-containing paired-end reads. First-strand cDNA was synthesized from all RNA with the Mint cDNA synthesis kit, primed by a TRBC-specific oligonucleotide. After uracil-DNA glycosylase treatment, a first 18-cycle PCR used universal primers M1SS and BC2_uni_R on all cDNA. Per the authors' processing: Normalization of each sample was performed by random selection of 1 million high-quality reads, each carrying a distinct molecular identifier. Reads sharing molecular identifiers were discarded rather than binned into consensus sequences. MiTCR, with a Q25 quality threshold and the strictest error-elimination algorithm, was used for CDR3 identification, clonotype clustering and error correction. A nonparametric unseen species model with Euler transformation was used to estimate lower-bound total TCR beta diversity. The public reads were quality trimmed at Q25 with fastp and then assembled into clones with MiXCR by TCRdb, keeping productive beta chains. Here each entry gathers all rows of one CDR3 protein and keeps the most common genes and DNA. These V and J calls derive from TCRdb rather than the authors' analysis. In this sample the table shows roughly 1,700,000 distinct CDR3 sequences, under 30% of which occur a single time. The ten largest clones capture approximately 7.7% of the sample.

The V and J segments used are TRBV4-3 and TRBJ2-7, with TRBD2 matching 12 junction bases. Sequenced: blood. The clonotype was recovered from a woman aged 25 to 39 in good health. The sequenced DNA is TGCGCCAGCAGCCGCCTAGCGGGAGGGGACTACGAGCAGTACTTC. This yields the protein CASSRLAGGDYEQYF.